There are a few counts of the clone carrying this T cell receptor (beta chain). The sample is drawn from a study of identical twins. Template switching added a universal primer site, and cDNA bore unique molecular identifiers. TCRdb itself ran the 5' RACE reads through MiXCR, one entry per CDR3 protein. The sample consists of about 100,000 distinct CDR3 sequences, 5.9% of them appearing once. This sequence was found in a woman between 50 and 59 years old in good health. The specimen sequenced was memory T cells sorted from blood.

The CDR3: CATSQPGLAGGRTSYEQYF. CDR3 in DNA: TGTGCCACCTCGCAACCGGGACTAGCGGGAGGACGAACCTCCTACGAGCAGTACTTC. The chain carries TRBV6-1 and TRBJ2-7; 15 positions agree with TRBD2. With V trimmed by 10 bases and J by 0 bases, 16 bases remained unmatched. Germline assignment: CDR1 MNHNS and CDR2 SASEGT. CDR3 length equals 19 residues.